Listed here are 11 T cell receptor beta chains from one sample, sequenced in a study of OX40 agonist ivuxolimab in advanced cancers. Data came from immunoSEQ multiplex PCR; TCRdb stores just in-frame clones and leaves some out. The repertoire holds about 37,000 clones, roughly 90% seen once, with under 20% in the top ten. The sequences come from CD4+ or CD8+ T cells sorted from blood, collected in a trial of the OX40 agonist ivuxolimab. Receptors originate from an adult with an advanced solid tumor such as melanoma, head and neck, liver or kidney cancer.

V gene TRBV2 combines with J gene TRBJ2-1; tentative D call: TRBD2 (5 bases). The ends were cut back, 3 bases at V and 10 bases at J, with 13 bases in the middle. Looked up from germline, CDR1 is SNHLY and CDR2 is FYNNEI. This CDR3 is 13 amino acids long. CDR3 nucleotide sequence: TGTGCCAGCAGTGAGACTACCACGGCGGAGCAGTTCTTC. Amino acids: CASSETTTAEQFF.

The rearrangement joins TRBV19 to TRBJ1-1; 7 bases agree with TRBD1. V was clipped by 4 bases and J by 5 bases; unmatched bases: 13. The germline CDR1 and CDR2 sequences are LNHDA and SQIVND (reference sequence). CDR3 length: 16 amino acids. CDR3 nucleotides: TGTGCCAGTAGTACCCAAACGACAGGGTTCGAGACTGAAGCTTTCTTT. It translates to CASSTQTTGFETEAFF.

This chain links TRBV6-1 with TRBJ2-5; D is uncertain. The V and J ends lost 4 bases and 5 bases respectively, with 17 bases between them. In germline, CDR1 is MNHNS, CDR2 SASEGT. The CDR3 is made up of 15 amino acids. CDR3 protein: CASSGERVGRETQYF. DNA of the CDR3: TGTGCCAGCAGTGGGGAAAGGGTAGGACGCGAGACCCAGTACTTC.

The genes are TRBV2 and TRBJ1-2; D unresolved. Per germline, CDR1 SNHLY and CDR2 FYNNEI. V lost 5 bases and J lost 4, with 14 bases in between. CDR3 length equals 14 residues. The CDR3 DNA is TGTGCCAGCAGTCCGGGAATGGTGACCTATGGCTACACCTTC. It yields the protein CASSPGMVTYGYTF.

The CDR3: CASTPYGLNTDTQYF. In DNA form, the CDR3 reads TGTGCCAGCACCCCTTATGGCCTCAACACAGATACGCAGTATTTT. This sequence joins TRBV7-7 and TRBJ2-3; D is uncertain. Germline assignment: CDR1 SSHAT and CDR2 FNYEAQ (reference sequence). Trimming shortened V by 7 bases and J by 2 bases, and 16 bases separated the two germline ends. The CDR3 loop spans 15 amino acids.

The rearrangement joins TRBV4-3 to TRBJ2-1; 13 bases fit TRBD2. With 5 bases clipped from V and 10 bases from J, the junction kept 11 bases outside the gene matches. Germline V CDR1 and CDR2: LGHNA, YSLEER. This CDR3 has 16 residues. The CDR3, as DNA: TGCGCCAGCAGCGGACGGACTAGCGGGGGTTTTGAGGAGCAGTTCTTC. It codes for CASSGRTSGGFEEQFF.

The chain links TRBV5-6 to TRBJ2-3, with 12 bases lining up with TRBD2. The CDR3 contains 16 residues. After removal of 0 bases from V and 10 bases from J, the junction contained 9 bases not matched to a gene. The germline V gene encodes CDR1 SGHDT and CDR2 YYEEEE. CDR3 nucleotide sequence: TGTGCCAGCAGCTTGGCTAGCGGGGGGGCCGGTTCAGCGCAGTATTTT. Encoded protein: CASSLASGGAGSAQYF.

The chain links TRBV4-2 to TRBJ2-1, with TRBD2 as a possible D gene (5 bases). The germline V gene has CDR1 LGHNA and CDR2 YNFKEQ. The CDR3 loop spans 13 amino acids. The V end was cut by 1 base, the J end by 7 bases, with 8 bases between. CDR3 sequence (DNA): TGTGCCAGCAGCCAAGGACGGGAAAATGAGCAGTTCTTC. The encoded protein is CASSQGRENEQFF.

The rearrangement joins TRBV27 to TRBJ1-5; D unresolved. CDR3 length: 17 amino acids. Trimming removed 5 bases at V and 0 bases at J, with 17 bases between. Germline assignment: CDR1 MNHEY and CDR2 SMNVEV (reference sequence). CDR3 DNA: TGTGCCAGCAGTGAGGACTATCCCGGCTATAGCAATCAGCCCCAGCATTTT. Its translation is CASSEDYPGYSNQPQHF.

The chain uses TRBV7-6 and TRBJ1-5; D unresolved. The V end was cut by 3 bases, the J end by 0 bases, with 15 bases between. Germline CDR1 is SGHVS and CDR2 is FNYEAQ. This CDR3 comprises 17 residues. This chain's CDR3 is CASSFGPLDLSNQPQHF. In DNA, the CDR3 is TGTGCCAGCAGCTTCGGACCATTGGATCTTAGCAATCAGCCCCAGCATTTT.

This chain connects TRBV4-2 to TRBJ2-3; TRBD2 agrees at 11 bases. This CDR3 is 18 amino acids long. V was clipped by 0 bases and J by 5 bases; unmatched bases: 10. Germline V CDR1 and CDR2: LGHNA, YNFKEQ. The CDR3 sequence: CASSQDSPSGGLIDTQYF. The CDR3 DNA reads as TGTGCCAGCAGCCAAGATAGTCCTAGCGGGGGGTTGATAGATACGCAGTATTTT.